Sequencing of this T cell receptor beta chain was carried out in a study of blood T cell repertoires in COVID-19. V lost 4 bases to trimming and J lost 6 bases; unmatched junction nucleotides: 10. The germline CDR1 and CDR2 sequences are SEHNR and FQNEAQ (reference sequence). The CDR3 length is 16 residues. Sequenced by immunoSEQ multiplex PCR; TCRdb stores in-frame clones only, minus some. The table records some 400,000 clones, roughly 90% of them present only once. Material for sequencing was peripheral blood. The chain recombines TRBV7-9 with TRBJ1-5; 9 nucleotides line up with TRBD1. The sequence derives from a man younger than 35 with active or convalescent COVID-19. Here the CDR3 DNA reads TGTGCCAGCAGCTCGGAACGGGACAGGGTGATTCAGCCCCAGCATTTT. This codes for CASSSERDRVIQPQHF.